Listed here is a single T cell receptor beta chain. Regions amplified from RNA transcripts were the TCR beta CDR3 regions. Primed by the HTBI set, a first-round RT-PCR was run on the TCR CDR3. TCRdb re-derived calls from the multiplex PCR reads in MiXCR, one entry per CDR3 protein. This table has around 690,000 distinct CDR3 sequences, roughly 17% appearing once. This CDR3 comprises 15 residues. V lost 6 bases to trimming and J lost 1 base; unmatched junction nucleotides: 6. Germline values: CDR1 KGHSH, CDR2 LQKENI. The sample is drawn from a study of T cells in Graves' hyperthyroidism and ophthalmopathy.

The origin of this receptor is a middle-aged man with Graves' hyperthyroidism. The gene calls are TRBV18 and TRBJ1-1; 9 bases are a match to TRBD1. The specimen was blood. The CDR3 region is CASSGDRVSNTEAFF. The CDR3 DNA reads as TGTGCCAGCTCCGGGGACAGGGTGTCGAACACTGAAGCTTTCTTT. Full variable domain (remainder filled in from reference TRBV18 and TRBJ1-1): NAGVMQNPRHLVRRRGQEARLRCSPMKGHSHVYWYRQLPEEGLKFMVYLQKENIIDESGMPKERFSAEFPKEGPSILRIQQVVRGDSAAYFCASSGDRVSNTEAFFGQGTRLTVV.